This TCR beta chain comes out of a study of cytomegalovirus exposure and HLA in healthy donors. Per the germline V gene, CDR1 is LNHDA and CDR2 is SQIVND (reference sequence). The CDR3 has 13 residues. Trimming took off 10 bases at V and 4 bases at J, with 16 bases between the two ends. The PCR made use of 60 Vbeta and 13 Jbeta primers. Produced via immunoSEQ multiplex PCR; TCRdb's table is partial and in-frame only. Counted here are about 140,000 clones, more than 70% occurring once; the ten biggest clones make up roughly 1.2%. The sample comprised PBMCs. This receptor was taken from a male donor in good health and CMV-seropositive. The chain carries TRBV19 and TRBJ1-2; tentatively, D is TRBD1 (5 bases). The CDR3 bases are TGTGCCACCCGGGGGATGGCGGGCTATGGCTACACCTTC. Translating gives CATRGMAGYGYTF. Drawing the rest from reference TRBV19 and TRBJ1-2, the complete variable domain is DGGITQSPKYLFRKEGQNVTLSCEQNLNHDAMYWYRQDPGQGLRLIYYSQIVNDFQKGDIAEGYSVSREKKESFPLTVTSAQKNPTAFYLCATRGMAGYGYTFGSGTRLTVV.